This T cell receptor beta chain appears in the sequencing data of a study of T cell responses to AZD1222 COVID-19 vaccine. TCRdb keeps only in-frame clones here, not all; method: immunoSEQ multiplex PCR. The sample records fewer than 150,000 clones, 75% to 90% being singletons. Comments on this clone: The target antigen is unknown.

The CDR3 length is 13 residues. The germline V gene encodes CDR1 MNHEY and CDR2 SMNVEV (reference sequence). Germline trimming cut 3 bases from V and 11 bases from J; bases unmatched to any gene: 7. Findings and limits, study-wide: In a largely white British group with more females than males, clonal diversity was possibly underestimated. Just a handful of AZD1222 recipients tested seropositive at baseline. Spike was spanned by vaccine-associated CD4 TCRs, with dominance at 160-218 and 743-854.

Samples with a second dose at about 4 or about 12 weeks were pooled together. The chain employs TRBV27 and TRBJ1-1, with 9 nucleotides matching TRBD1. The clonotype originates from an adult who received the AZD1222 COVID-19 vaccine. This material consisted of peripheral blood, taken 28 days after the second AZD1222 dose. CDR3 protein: CASSFNTGGWAFF. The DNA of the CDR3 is TGTGCCAGCAGTTTTAATACAGGGGGCTGGGCTTTCTTT.